This passage covers 19 T cell receptor beta chains from one sample sequenced in a study of OX40 agonist ivuxolimab in advanced cancers. Libraries were prepared by immunoSEQ multiplex PCR; TCRdb keeps only in-frame clonotypes and omits some of them. The profile shows about 62,000 clones, 70% to 85% of them singletons. The material was CD4+ or CD8+ T cells sorted from blood, obtained in a trial of the OX40 agonist ivuxolimab. All receptors derive from an adult with an advanced solid tumor such as melanoma, head and neck, liver or kidney cancer.

The chain combines TRBV15 with TRBJ2-5, with 7 bases matching TRBD1. The CDR3 extends over 16 amino acids. Germline values: CDR1 LNHNV, CDR2 YYDKDF (reference sequence). Unmatched junction bases numbered 14, after V lost 5 bases and J lost 5 bases. In nucleotides, the CDR3 is TGTGCCACCAGCGCCATAGACAGGGTTCGGCTTGAGACCCAGTACTTC. Translating it yields CATSAIDRVRLETQYF.

The CDR3 DNA sequence: TGCGCCAGCCTAGACAGGGGATATTACGAGCAGTACTTC. Residues: CASLDRGYYEQYF. The chain is built from TRBV5-1 and TRBJ2-7, with 8 bases identical to TRBD1. The ends lost 7 bases at V and 4 bases at J; junction bases unmatched: 7. This CDR3 contains 13 residues. Germline V gives CDR1 SGHRS, CDR2 YFSETQ.

The V gene is TRBV19, the J gene TRBJ2-7; a possible D gene is TRBD1 (5 bases). The germline CDR1 and CDR2 sequences are LNHDA and SQIVND (reference sequence). V was pared by 0 bases and J by 3 bases, with 12 bases between. The CDR3 runs to 15 residues. Here the CDR3 reads CASSIEPGWNYEQYF. The CDR3 nucleotides read TGTGCCAGTAGTATAGAACCAGGGTGGAACTACGAGCAGTACTTC. Combining the CDR3 with reference TRBV19 and TRBJ2-7 gives the whole variable domain DGGITQSPKYLFRKEGQNVTLSCEQNLNHDAMYWYRQDPGQGLRLIYYSQIVNDFQKGDIAEGYSVSREKKESFPLTVTSAQKNPTAFYLCASSIEPGWNYEQYFGPGTRLTVT.

This chain uses TRBV9 with TRBJ1-1; D is undetermined. The CDR3 sequence is 14 residues long. The germline V gene has CDR1 SGDLS and CDR2 YYNGEE. The ends were cut back, 3 bases at V and 4 bases at J, with 13 bases in the middle. The CDR3 region is CASSAEHTGTEAFF. The CDR3 nucleotides are TGTGCCAGCAGCGCCGAACATACCGGCACTGAAGCTTTCTTT.

The chain uses TRBV7-8 and TRBJ2-2; D call uncertain. CDR1 is SGHVS and CDR2 is FQNEAQ in the germline V gene. This CDR3 contains 13 residues. V was cut by 4 bases and J by 4 bases, with 7 bases left in between. This CDR3 is CASSSRGTGELFF. The CDR3 DNA follows: TGTGCCAGCAGCTCGAGAGGCACCGGGGAGCTGTTTTTT. Full variable domain (missing parts from reference TRBV7-8 and TRBJ2-2): GAGVSQSPRYKVAKRGQDVALRCDPISGHVSLFWYQQALGQGPEFLTYFQNEAQLDKSGLPSDRFFAERPEGSVSTLKIQRTQQEDSAVYLCASSSRGTGELFFGEGSRLTVL.

The chain couples TRBV14 to TRBJ2-7; the match to TRBD1 covers 12 bases. This CDR3 spans 16 amino acids. Germline values: CDR1 SGHDN, CDR2 FVKESK. Germline trimming cut 1 base from V and 6 bases from J; bases unmatched to any gene: 7. CDR3 in DNA: TGTGCCAGCAGCCAAGGGTACGGGGACAGGGGGCGCGAGCAGTACTTC. This gives the protein CASSQGYGDRGREQYF. Variable domain in full (rest from reference TRBV14 and TRBJ2-7): EAGVTQFPSHSVIEKGQTVTLRCDPISGHDNLYWYRRVMGKEIKFLLHFVKESKQDESGMPNNRFLAERTGGTYSTLKVQPAELEDSGVYFCASSQGYGDRGREQYFGPGTRLTVT.

This clone has just a few counts. CDR3 DNA: TGTGCCAGCAGCTTTCAACCGGGGGTCGACGAGCAGTACTTC. Translated: CASSFQPGVDEQYF. The chain carries TRBV5-5 and TRBJ2-7; TRBD2 is a possible D gene (6 bases). The CDR3 runs 14 residues. V dropped 2 bases and J dropped 5 bases, with 14 bases sitting between them. Looked up from germline, CDR1 is SGHKS and CDR2 is YYEKEE (reference sequence).

The genes are TRBV7-9 and TRBJ2-3, with 15 positions matching TRBD2. V shed 11 bases and J 5 bases; nucleotides not matched to a gene: 8. This CDR3 is 15 amino acids long. Germline lookup yields CDR1 SEHNR and CDR2 FQNEAQ (reference sequence). The CDR3 nucleotides read TGTGCCGGCGGACTAGCGGGGGGGCCTGTAGATACGCAGTATTTT. Translated: CAGGLAGGPVDTQYF.

The chain recombines TRBV7-3 with TRBJ2-7, with 9 positions matching TRBD1. Germline V gene lookup returns CDR1 SGHTA and CDR2 FQGTGA. The CDR3 extends over 14 amino acids. The J segment lost 7 bases and the V segment lost 4 bases, leaving 8 bases of the junction unmatched. DNA of the CDR3: TGTGCCAGCAGCTACTCCGGGACAGGGTCAGAGCAGTACTTC. Its translation is CASSYSGTGSEQYF.

The V and J genes are TRBV27 and TRBJ2-5; TRBD1 or TRBD2 may be the D gene (5 bases each). The CDR3 extends over 14 amino acids. Germline values: CDR1 MNHEY, CDR2 SMNVEV (reference sequence). V was trimmed by 7 bases and J by 4 bases, leaving 16 bases between them. The CDR3 DNA follows: TGTGCCAGCAAAAGCCCCGGGGCGGTAGAGACCCAGTACTTC. Translating gives CASKSPGAVETQYF.

This chain uses TRBV5-4 with TRBJ2-7; D perhaps matches TRBD2 (5 bases). Germline CDR1 and CDR2: SGHNT and YYREEE (reference sequence). V was cut by 4 bases and J by 1 base, with 12 bases left in between. The CDR3 is 14 amino acids. Written as DNA, the CDR3 is TGTGCCAGCAGCCGTGACGGGGTATCCTACGAGCAGTACTTC. Translated: CASSRDGVSYEQYF.

The chain recombines TRBV6-6 with TRBJ1-4, with D perhaps matching TRBD1 (6 bases). CDR1 is MNHNY, CDR2 SVGAGI, per germline (reference sequence). V was cut by 6 bases and J by 12 bases, with 14 bases left in between. The CDR3 has 12 amino acids. The CDR3 loop reads CASRTGRSELFF. CDR3 DNA: TGTGCCAGCAGAACAGGGAGGAGTGAACTGTTTTTT.

As to this clone: The junction and the germline gene differ at one end; a read error may be behind it. This chain joins TRBV7-7 and TRBJ2-5, with 8 bases lining up with TRBD2. CDR1 is SSHAT, CDR2 FNYEAQ, per germline (reference sequence). This CDR3 region has 15 residues. CDR3 in amino acids: CASSLTLAEEETQYF. DNA for the CDR3: TGTGCTAGCAGCCTAACACTAGCGGAAGAAGAGACCCAGTACTTC. The variable domain in full, completed from reference TRBV7-7 and TRBJ2-5, reads GAGVSQSPRYKVTKRGQDVTLRCDPISSHATLYWYQQALGQGPEFLTYFNYEAQPDKSGLPSDRFSAERPEGSISTLTIQRTEQRDSAMYRCASSLTLAEEETQYFGPGTRLLVL.

The CDR3: CASSAPLGNTEAFF. The CDR3 nucleotides are TGTGCCAGCAGTGCCCCACTCGGGAACACTGAAGCTTTCTTT. The chain employs TRBV27 and TRBJ1-1; no definite D call. Per germline, CDR1 MNHEY and CDR2 SMNVEV (reference sequence). The CDR3 spans 14 residues. V was clipped by 5 bases and J by 1 base, with 11 bases between them.

This clone was recorded a few times. The chain uses TRBV25-1 and TRBJ1-1, with unresolved D. There are 12 residues in the CDR3. Trimming stripped 4 bases from V and 1 base from J, with 4 bases between. CDR1 is MGHDK, CDR2 SYGVNS, per germline. The CDR3 region has the DNA TGTGCCAGCAGTGGCACGAACACTGAAGCTTTCTTT. It is translated as CASSGTNTEAFF.

The chain has TRBV19 and TRBJ2-5, with D tentatively TRBD1 (6 bases). CDR3 length equals 16 residues. V lost 7 bases and J lost 2, with 20 bases in between. Germline assignment: CDR1 LNHDA and CDR2 SQIVND (reference sequence). The CDR3 DNA is TGTGCCAGTAAGACCGGACAGAGGGGGAATCAAGAGACCCAGTACTTC. This sequence encodes CASKTGQRGNQETQYF.

The table lists this clone with a count of one. This chain links TRBV25-1 with TRBJ1-2; D not resolved. The germline CDR1 and CDR2 sequences are MGHDK and SYGVNS. V lost 3 bases and J lost 6, with 23 bases in between. The CDR3 is 17 amino acids. The DNA of the CDR3 is TGTGCCAGCAGTGACCGCCTGGTTTCTTTTCAACGGGATGGCTACACCTTC. Protein product: CASSDRLVSFQRDGYTF.

The chain is built from TRBV4-2 and TRBJ2-5, with unresolved D. This CDR3 has 17 residues. CDR1 and CDR2 (germline): LGHNA, YNFKEQ. V dropped 1 base and J dropped 2 bases, with 17 bases sitting between them. The CDR3 region is CASSQAMSRIGQETQYF. As DNA, the CDR3 is TGTGCCAGCAGCCAAGCAATGAGTAGGATCGGGCAAGAGACCCAGTACTTC.

This clone was detected once. The genes are TRBV15 and TRBJ1-2; a weak D match, TRBD1 (5 bases). Trimming took 6 bases from V and 4 from J, leaving 15 bases between them. This CDR3 is built from 14 residues. Germline values: CDR1 LNHNV, CDR2 YYDKDF (reference sequence). The CDR3 sequence: CATSIPGGVYGYTF. CDR3 sequence (DNA): TGTGCCACCAGTATCCCCGGAGGGGTCTATGGCTACACCTTC.